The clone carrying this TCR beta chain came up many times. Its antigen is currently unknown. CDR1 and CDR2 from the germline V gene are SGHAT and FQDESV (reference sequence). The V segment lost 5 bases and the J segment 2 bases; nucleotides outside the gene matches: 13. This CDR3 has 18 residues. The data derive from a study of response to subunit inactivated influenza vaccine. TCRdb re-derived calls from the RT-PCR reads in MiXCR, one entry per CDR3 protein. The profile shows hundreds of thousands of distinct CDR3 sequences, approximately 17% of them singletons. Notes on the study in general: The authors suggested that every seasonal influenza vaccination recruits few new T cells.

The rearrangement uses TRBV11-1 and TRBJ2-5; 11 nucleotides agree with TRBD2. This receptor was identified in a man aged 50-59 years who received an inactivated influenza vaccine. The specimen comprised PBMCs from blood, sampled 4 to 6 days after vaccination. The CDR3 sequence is CASSAPLRLAGLQETQYF. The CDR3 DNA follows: TGTGCCAGCAGCGCGCCCCTCCGACTAGCGGGGTTACAAGAGACCCAGTACTTC.